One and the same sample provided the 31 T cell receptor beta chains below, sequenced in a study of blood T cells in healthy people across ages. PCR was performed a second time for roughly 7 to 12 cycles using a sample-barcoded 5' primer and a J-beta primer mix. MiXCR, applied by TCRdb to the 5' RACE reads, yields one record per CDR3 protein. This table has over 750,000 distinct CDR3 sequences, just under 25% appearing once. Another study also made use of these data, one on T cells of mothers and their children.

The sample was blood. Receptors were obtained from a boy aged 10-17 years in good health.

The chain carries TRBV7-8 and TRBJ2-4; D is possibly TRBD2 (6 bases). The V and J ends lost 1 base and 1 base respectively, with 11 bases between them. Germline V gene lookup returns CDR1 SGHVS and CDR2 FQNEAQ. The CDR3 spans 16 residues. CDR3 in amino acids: CASSLGPGLAKNIQYF. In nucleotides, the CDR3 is TGTGCCAGCAGCTTAGGGCCGGGACTTGCCAAAAACATTCAGTACTTC.

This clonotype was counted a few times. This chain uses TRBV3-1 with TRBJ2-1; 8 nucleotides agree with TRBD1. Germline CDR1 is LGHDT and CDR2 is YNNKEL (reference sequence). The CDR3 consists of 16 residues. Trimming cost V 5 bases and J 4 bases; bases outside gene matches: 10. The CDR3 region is CASSNRQGLQYNEQFF. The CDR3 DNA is TGTGCCAGCAGCAACCGACAGGGGCTCCAGTACAATGAGCAGTTCTTC.

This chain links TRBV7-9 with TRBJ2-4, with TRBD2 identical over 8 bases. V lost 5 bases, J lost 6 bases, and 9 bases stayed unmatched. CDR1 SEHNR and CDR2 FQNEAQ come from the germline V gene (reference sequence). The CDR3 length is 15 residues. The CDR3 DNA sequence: TGTGCCAGCAGCCCCGTGCGGGGGGAGCTAAACATTCAGTACTTC. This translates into CASSPVRGELNIQYF. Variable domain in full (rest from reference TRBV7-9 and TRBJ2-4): DTGVSQNPRHKITKRGQNVTFRCDPISEHNRLYWYRQTLGQGPEFLTYFQNEAQLEKSRLLSDRFSAERPKGSFSTLEIQRTEQGDSAMYLCASSPVRGELNIQYFGAGTRLSVL.

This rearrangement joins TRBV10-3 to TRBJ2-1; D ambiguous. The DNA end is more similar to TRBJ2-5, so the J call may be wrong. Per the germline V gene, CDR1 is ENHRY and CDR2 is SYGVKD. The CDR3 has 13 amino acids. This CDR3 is CAISDWEGETQYF. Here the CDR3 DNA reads TGTGCCATCAGTGATTGGGAAGGGGAGACCCAGTACTTC.

The CDR3 here is CASSPTDLTRLSYGYTF. CDR3 bases: TGTGCCAGCAGCCCTACCGACTTGACACGCCTTTCCTATGGCTACACCTTC. The chain couples TRBV7-2 to TRBJ1-2; D call uncertain. The CDR3 loop spans 17 amino acids. CDR1 and CDR2 (germline): SGHTA, FQGNSA. Deletions cut 5 bases from V and 4 bases from J, with 23 bases between. Together with reference TRBV7-2 and TRBJ1-2, the CDR3 gives the full variable domain: GAGVSQSPSNKVTEKGKDVELRCDPISGHTALYWYRQSLGQGLEFLIYFQGNSAPDKSGLPSDRFSAERTGGSVSTLTIQRTQQEDSAVYLCASSPTDLTRLSYGYTFGSGTRLTVV.

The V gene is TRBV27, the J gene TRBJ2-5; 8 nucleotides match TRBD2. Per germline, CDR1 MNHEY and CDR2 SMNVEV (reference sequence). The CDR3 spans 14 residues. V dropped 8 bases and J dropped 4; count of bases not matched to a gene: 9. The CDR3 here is CASGPSGRIETQYF. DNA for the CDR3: TGTGCCAGCGGTCCCAGCGGGAGAATAGAGACCCAGTACTTC.

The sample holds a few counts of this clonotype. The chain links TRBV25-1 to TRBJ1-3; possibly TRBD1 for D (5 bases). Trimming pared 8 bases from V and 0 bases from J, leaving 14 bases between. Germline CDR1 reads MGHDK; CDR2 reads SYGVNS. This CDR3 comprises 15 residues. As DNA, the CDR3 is TGTGCCAGCGGGGGACCGTCCTACTCTGGAAACACCATATATTTT. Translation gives CASGGPSYSGNTIYF.

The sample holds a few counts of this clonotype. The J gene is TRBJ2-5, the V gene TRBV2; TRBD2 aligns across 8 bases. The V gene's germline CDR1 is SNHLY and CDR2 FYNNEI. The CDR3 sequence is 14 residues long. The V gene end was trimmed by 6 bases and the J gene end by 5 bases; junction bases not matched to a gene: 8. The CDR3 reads CASRRAGARETQYF. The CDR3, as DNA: TGTGCCAGCAGACGAGCGGGGGCCCGGGAGACCCAGTACTTC.

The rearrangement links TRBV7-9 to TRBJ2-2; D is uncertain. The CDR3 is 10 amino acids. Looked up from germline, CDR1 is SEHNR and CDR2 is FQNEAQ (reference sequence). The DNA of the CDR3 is TGTGGAGTTGACACCGGGGAGCTGTTTTTT. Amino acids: CGVDTGELFF.

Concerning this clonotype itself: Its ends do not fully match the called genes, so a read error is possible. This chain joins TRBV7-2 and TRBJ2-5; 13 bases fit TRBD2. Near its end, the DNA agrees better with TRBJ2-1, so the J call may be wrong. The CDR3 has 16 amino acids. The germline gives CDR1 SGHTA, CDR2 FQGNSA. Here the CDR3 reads CACSSATSGRGHEQFF. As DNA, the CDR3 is TGTGCCTGCAGCTCGGCCACTAGCGGGAGGGGTCATGAACAGTTCTTC.

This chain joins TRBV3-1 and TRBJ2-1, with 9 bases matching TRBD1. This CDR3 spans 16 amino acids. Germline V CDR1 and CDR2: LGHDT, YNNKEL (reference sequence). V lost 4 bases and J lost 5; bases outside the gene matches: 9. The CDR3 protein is CASSLPGQGPHNEQFF. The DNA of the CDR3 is TGTGCCAGCAGCCTTCCTGGACAGGGGCCGCACAATGAGCAGTTCTTC.

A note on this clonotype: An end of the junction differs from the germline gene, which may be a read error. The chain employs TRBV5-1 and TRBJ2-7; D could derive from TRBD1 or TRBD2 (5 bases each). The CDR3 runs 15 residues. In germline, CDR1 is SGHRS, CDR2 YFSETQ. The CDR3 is CASSLEGTPPDERYF. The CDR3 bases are TGCGCCAGCAGCTTGGAGGGGACCCCTCCGGACGAGCGGTACTTC.

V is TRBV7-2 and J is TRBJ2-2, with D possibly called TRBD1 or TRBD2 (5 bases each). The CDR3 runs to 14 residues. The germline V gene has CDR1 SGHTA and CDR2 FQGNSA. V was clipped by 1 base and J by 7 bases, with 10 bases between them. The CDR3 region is CASSLGGKVGELFF. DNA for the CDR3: TGTGCCAGCAGCTTAGGGGGGAAGGTCGGGGAGCTGTTTTTT.

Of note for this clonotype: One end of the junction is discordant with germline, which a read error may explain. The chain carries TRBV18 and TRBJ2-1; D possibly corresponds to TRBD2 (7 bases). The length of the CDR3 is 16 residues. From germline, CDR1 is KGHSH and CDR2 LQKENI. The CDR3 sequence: CVSSPGGGGAMDEQFF. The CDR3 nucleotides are TGTGTCAGCTCACCGGGCGGAGGGGGGGCGATGGATGAGCAGTTCTTC.

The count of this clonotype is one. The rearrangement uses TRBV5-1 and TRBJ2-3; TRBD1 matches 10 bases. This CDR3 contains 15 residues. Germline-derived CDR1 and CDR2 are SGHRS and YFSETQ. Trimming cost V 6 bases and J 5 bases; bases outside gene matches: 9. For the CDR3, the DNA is TGCGCCAGCAAATATAGGGGACAGGGGAAAGATACGCAGTATTTT. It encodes CASKYRGQGKDTQYF.

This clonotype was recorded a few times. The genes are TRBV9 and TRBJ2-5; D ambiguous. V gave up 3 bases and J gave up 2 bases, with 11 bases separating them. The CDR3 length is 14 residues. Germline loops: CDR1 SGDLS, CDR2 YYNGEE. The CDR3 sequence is CASSASYWQETQYF. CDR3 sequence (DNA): TGTGCCAGCAGCGCTAGTTACTGGCAAGAGACCCAGTACTTC.

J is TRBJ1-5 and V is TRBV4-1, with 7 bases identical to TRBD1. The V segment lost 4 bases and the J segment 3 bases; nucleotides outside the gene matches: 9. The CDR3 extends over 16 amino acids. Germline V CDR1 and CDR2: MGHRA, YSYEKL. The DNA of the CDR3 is TGCGCCAGCAGCCCCACGGGTCAGGGGGACAATCAGCCCCAGCATTTT. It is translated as CASSPTGQGDNQPQHF.

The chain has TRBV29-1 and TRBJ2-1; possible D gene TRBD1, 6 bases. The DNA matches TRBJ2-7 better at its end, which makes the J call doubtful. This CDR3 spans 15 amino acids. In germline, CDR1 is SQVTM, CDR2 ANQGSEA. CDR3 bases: TGCAGCGTTGAATCGGAGGACAGTAGCTCCTACGAGCAGTACTTC. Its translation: CSVESEDSSSYEQYF.

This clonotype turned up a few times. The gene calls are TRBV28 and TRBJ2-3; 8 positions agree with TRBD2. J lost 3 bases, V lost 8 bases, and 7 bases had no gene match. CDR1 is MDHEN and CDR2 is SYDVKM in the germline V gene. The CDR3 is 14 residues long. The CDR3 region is CASSAGEGTDTQYF. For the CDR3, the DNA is TGTGCCAGCTCAGCGGGAGAGGGGACAGATACGCAGTATTTT.

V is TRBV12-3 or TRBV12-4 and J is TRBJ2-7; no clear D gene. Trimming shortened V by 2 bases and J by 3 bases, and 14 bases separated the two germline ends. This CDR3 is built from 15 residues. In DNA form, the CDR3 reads TGTGCCAGCAGTTTAATAACAGAATTTCACTACGAGCAGTACTTC. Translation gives CASSLITEFHYEQYF.

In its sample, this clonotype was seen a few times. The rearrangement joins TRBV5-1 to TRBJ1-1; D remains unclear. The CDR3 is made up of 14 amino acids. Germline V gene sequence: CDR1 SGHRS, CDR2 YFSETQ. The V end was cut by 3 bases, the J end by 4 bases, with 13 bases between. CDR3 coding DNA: TGCGCCAGCAGCTCCGGTGGGCGTAGCACTGAAGCTTTCTTT. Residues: CASSSGGRSTEAFF.

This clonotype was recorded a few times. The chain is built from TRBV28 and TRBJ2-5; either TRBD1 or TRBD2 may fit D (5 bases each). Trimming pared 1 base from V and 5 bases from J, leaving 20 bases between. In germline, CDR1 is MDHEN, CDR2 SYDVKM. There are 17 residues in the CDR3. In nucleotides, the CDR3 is TGTGCCAGCAGTTTATCGAGCGGTTGGGACCCCAGGGAGACCCAGTACTTC. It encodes CASSLSSGWDPRETQYF. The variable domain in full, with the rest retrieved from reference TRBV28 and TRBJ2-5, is DVKVTQSSRYLVKRTGEKVFLECVQDMDHENMFWYRQDPGLGLRLIYFSYDVKMKEKGDIPEGYSVSREKKERFSLILESASTNQTSMYLCASSLSSGWDPRETQYFGPGTRLLVL.

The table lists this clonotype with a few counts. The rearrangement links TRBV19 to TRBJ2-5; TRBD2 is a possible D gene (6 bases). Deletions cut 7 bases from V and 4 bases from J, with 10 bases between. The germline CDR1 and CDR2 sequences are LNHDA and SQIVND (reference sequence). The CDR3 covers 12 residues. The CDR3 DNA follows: TGTGCCAGTATTCCCGGGGGAGAGACCCAGTACTTC. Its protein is CASIPGGETQYF.

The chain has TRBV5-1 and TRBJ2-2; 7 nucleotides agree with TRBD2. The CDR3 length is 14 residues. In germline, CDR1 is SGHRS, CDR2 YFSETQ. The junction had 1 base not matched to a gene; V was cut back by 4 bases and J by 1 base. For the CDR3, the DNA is TGCGCCAGCAGCGGCGGGAGGAACACCGGGGAGCTGTTTTTT. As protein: CASSGGRNTGELFF.

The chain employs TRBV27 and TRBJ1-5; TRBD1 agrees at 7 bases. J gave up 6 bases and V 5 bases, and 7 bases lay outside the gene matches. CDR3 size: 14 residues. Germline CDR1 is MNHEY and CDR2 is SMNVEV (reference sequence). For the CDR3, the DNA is TGTGCCAGCAGTCGACAGGGTAACCGTCAGCCCCAGCATTTT. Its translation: CASSRQGNRQPQHF.

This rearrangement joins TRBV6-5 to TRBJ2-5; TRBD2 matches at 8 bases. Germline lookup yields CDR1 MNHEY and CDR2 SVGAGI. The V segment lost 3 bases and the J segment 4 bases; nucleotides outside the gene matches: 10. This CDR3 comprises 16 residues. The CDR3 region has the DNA TGTGCCAGCAGTTATAGTGGTAGCGGGAACTCAGAGACCCAGTACTTC. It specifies CASSYSGSGNSETQYF.

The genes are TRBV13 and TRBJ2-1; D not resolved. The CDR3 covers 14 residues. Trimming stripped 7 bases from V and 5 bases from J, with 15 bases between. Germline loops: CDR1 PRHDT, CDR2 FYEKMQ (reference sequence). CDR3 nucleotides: TGTGCCAGCACCTCCCCCGGCCAACACAATGAGCAGTTCTTC. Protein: CASTSPGQHNEQFF.

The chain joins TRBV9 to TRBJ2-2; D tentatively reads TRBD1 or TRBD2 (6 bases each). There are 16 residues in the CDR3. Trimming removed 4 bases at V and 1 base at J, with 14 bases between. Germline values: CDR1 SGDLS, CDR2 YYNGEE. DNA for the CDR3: TGTGCCAGCAGCCCGAGGGGGGAACGGAACACCGGGGAGCTGTTTTTT. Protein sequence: CASSPRGERNTGELFF.

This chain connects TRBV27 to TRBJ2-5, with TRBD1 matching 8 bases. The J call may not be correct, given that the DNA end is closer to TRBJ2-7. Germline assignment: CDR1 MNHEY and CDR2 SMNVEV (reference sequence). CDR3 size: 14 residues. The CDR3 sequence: CASSLTTGGYEQYF. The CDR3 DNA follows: TGTGCCAGCAGCCTCACTACAGGGGGCTACGAGCAGTACTTC.

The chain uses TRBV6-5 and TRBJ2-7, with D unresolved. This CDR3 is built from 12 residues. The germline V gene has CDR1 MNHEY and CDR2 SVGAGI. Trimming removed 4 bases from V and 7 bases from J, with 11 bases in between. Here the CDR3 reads CASSSPVGEQYF. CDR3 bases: TGTGCCAGCAGTTCTCCCGTCGGAGAGCAGTACTTC.

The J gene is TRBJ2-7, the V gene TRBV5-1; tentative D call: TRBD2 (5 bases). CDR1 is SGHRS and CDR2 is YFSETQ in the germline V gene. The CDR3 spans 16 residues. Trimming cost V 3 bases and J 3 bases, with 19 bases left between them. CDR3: CASSSQLGTRDYEQYF. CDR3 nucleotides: TGCGCCAGCAGCTCCCAACTCGGCACCCGGGACTACGAGCAGTACTTC. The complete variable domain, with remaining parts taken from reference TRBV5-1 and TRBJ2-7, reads KAGVTQTPRYLIKTRGQQVTLSCSPISGHRSVSWYQQTPGQGLQFLFEYFSETQRNKGNFPGRFSGRQFSNSRSEMNVSTLELGDSALYLCASSSQLGTRDYEQYFGPGTRLTVT.